The 9 T cell receptor beta chains below come from one sample, sequenced in a study of OX40 agonist ivuxolimab in advanced cancers. This table comes from immunoSEQ multiplex PCR, and its TCRdb copy is limited to in-frame clones, with some not included. The table includes tens of thousands of clones, 90% to 95% detected once. Source: CD4+ or CD8+ T cells sorted from blood, taken in a trial of the OX40 agonist ivuxolimab. The receptors were gathered from an adult with an advanced solid tumor such as melanoma, head and neck, liver or kidney cancer.

This sequence joins TRBV6-4 and TRBJ2-1; either TRBD1 or TRBD2 may fit D (5 bases each). The CDR3 has 13 residues. The germline V gene encodes CDR1 MRHNA and CDR2 SNTAGT. The V and J ends lost 0 bases and 7 bases respectively, with 7 bases between them. The CDR3 DNA follows: TGTGCCAGCAGTGACTCGGGGGTTAATGAGCAGTTCTTC. It specifies CASSDSGVNEQFF.

This chain joins TRBV11-2 and TRBJ1-1, with TRBD1 identical over 10 bases. V lost 5 bases, J lost 6 bases, and 9 bases stayed unmatched. This CDR3 is built from 15 residues. Germline V gene data show CDR1 as SGHAT and CDR2 as FQNNGV. Here the CDR3 reads CASSTETGGSSEAFF. Here the CDR3 DNA reads TGTGCCAGCAGCACCGAGACAGGGGGCAGCTCTGAAGCTTTCTTT.

The CDR3 is CASSEALDSRSYEQYF. The CDR3 DNA reads TGTGCCAGCAGTGAAGCGCTGGACAGTCGCTCCTACGAGCAGTACTTC. The chain combines TRBV2 with TRBJ2-7, with a weak D call TRBD1 (6 bases). This CDR3 contains 16 residues. V lost 0 bases and J lost 0, with 12 bases in between. CDR1 is SNHLY and CDR2 is FYNNEI in the germline V gene.

The chain joins TRBV6-1 to TRBJ2-7; 10 nucleotides agree with TRBD1. Germline loops: CDR1 MNHNS, CDR2 SASEGT. V dropped 4 bases and J dropped 6; count of bases not matched to a gene: 6. CDR3 length: 14 amino acids. DNA of the CDR3: TGTGCCAGCAGTGGGGACAGGGGCCTCGGCGAGCAGTACTTC. Its translation: CASSGDRGLGEQYF.

The chain employs TRBV5-1 and TRBJ1-3, with 10 bases that match TRBD1. Germline trimming cut 9 bases from V and 3 bases from J; bases unmatched to any gene: 6. This CDR3 has 14 amino acids. Germline values: CDR1 SGHRS, CDR2 YFSETQ. This CDR3 reads CAKGTGENGNTIYF. CDR3 in DNA: TGCGCCAAGGGGACAGGGGAGAATGGAAACACCATATATTTT.

The V call is TRBV11-3, the J call TRBJ2-7; no clear D. The CDR3 is 15 amino acids. Germline V lookup: CDR1 SGHNT, CDR2 YENEEA. Trimming shortened V by 0 bases and J by 7 bases, and 16 bases separated the two germline ends. Written as DNA, the CDR3 is TGTGCCAGCAGCTTAGATCTAAAAAAGGCAGGTGAGCAGTACTTC. Its protein product is CASSLDLKKAGEQYF. Filled out from reference TRBV11-3 and TRBJ2-7, the complete variable domain reads EAGVVQSPRYKIIEKKQPVAFWCNPISGHNTLYWYLQNLGQGPELLIRYENEEAVDDSQLPKDRFSAERLKGVDSTLKIQPAELGDSAVYLCASSLDLKKAGEQYFGPGTRLTVT.

J is TRBJ1-4 and V is TRBV29-1; the D gene is possibly TRBD1 (5 bases). The ends were cut back, 7 bases at V and 0 bases at J, with 12 bases in the middle. The CDR3 totals 14 residues. Germline values: CDR1 SQVTM, CDR2 ANQGSEA. This CDR3 reads CSAEGLSTNEKLFF. The CDR3 region has the DNA TGCAGCGCCGAGGGGTTATCAACTAATGAAAAACTGTTTTTT.

The V gene is TRBV2, the J gene TRBJ1-2; unclear D gene. The CDR3 has 14 amino acids. Trimming removed 2 bases from V and 4 bases from J, with 11 bases in between. Per germline, CDR1 SNHLY and CDR2 FYNNEI. DNA for the CDR3: TGTGCCAGCAGTGAAACGGGCGGGAGCTATGGCTACACCTTC. Amino acid sequence: CASSETGGSYGYTF.

This chain joins TRBV6-4 and TRBJ1-1; 7 bases are a match to TRBD1. The junction had 8 bases not matched to a gene; V was cut back by 6 bases and J by 7 bases. The germline CDR1 and CDR2 sequences are MRHNA and SNTAGT. CDR3 length equals 13 residues. The CDR3 region is CASRGPGTDEAFF. CDR3 sequence (DNA): TGTGCCAGCAGAGGACCCGGGACAGATGAAGCTTTCTTT.